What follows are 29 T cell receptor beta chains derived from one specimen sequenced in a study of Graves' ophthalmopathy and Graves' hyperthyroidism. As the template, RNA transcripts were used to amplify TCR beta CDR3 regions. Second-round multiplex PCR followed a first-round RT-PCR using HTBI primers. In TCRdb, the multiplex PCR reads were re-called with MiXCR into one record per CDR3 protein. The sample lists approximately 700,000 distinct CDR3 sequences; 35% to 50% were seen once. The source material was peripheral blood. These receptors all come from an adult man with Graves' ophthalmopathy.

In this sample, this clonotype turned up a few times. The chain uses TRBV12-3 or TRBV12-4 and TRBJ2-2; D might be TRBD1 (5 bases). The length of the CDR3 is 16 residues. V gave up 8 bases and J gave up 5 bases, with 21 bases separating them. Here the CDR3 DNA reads TGTGCCAGCCAAAGCATCTCCAGGGTCTTAACCGGGGAGCTGTTTTTT. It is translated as CASQSISRVLTGELFF.

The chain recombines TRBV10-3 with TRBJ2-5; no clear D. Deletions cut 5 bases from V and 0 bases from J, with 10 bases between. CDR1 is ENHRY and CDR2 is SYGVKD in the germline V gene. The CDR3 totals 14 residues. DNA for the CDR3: TGTGCCATCAGTTACGAAGGGTACCAAGAGACCCAGTACTTC. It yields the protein CAISYEGYQETQYF.

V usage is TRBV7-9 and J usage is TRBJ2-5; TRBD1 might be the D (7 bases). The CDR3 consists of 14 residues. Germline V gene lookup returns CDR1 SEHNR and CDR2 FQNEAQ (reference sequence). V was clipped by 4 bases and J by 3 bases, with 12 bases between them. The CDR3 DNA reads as TGTGCCAGCAGCTATACAGGGGAGGAAGAGACCCAGTACTTC. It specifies CASSYTGEEETQYF.

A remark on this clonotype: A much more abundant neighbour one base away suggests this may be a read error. CDR3 loop: CAIGLIFF. CDR3 nucleotides: TGTGCCATCGGTTTAATTTTCTTT. This chain links TRBV10-3 with TRBJ1-1; D is undetermined. The germline V gene encodes CDR1 ENHRY and CDR2 SYGVKD. The CDR3 is made up of 8 amino acids. The V end was cut by 8 bases, the J end by 13 bases, with 8 bases between.

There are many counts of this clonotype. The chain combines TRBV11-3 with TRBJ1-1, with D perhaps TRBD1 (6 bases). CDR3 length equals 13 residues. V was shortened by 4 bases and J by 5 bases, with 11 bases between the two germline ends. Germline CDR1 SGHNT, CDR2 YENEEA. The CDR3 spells CASSSQGWTEAFF. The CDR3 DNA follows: TGTGCCAGCAGCTCACAGGGTTGGACTGAAGCTTTCTTT.

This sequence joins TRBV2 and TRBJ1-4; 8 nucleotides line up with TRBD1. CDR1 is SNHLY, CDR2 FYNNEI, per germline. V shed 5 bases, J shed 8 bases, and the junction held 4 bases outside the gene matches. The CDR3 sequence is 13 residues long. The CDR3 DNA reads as TGTGCCAGCAGTCGCCGGACAGGGGAAAAACTGTTTTTT. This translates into CASSRRTGEKLFF.

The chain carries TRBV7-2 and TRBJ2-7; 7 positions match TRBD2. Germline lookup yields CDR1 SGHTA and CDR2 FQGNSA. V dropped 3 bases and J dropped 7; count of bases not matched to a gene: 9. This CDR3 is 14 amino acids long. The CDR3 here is CASSFSPSGPEQYV. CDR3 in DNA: TGTGCCAGCAGCTTTTCTCCTAGCGGCCCGGAGCAGTACGTC.

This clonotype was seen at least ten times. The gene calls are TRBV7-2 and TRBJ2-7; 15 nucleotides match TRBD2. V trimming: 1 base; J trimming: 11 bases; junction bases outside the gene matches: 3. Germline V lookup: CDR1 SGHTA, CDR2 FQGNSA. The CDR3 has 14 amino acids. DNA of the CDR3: TGTGCCAGCAGCTTAGGGACTAGCGGGAGGGGGAAGTACTTC. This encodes CASSLGTSGRGKYF.

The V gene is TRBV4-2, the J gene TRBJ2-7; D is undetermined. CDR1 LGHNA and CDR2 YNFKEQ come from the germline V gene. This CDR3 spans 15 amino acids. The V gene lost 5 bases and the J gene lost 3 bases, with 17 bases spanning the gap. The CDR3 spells CASSIGMMPHYEQYF. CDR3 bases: TGTGCCAGCAGCATCGGAATGATGCCCCACTACGAGCAGTACTTC.

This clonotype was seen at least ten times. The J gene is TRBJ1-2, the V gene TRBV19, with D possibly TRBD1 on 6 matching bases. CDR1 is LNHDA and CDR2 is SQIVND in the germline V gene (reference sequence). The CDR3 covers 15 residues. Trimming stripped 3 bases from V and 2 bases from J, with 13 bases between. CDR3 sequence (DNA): TGTGCCAGTAGTATTTACAGGGCCACCAACTATGGCTACACCTTC. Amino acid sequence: CASSIYRATNYGYTF.

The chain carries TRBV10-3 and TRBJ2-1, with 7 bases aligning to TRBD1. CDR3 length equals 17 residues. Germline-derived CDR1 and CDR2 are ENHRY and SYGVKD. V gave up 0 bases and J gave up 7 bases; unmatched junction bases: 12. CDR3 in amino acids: CAISESKGRGTTNEQFF. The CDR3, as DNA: TGTGCCATCAGTGAGTCGAAGGGCAGGGGGACAACTAATGAGCAGTTCTTC.

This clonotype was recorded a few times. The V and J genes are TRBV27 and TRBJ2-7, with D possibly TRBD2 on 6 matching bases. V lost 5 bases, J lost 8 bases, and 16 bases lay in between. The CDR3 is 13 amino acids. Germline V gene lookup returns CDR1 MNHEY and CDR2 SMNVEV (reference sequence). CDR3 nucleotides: TGTGCCAGCAGTCTCAATGGGGCGGGGAAGCAGTACTTC. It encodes CASSLNGAGKQYF.

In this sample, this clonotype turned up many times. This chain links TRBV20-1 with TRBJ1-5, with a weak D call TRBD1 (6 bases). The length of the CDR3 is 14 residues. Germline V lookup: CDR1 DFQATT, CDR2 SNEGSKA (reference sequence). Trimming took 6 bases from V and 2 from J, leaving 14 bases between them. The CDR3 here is CSALDRLGNQPQHF. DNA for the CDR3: TGCAGTGCCCTGGACAGACTGGGCAATCAGCCCCAGCATTTT.

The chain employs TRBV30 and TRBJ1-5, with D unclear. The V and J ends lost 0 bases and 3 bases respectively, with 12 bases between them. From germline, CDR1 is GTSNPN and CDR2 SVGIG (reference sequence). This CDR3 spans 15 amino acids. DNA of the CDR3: TGTGCCTGGAGTGTAGGTGGCAGTATCAATCAGCCCCAGCATTTT. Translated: CAWSVGGSINQPQHF. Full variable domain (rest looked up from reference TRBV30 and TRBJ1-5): SQTIHQWPATLVQPVGSPLSLECTVEGTSNPNLYWYRQAAGRGLQLLFYSVGIGQISSEVPQNLSASRPQDRQFILSSKKLLLSDSGFYLCAWSVGGSINQPQHFGDGTRLSIL.

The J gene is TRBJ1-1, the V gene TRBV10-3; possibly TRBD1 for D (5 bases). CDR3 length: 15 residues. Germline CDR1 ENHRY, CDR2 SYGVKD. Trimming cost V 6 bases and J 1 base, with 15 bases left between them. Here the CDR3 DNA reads TGTGCCATCAGACGGGGGACTAGCGGGAACACTGAAGCTTTCTTT. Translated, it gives CAIRRGTSGNTEAFF.

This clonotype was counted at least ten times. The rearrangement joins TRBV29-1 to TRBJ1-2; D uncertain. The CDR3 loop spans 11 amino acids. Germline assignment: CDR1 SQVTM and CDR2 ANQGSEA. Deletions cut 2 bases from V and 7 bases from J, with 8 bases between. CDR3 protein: CSVEIGRGYTF. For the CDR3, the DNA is TGCAGCGTTGAAATTGGACGTGGCTACACCTTC. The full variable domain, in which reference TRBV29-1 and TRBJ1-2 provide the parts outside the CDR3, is SAVISQKPSRDICQRGTSLTIQCQVDSQVTMMFWYRQQPGQSLTLIATANQGSEATYESGFVIDKFPISRPNLTFSTLTVSNMSPEDSSIYLCSVEIGRGYTFGSGTRLTVV.

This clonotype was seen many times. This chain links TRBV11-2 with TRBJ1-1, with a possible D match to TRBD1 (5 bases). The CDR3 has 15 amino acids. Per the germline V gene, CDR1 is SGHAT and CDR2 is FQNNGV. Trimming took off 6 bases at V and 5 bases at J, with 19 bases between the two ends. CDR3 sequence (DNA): TGTGCCAGCAGACTCATTGGGAGAAGGGGAACTGAAGCTTTCTTT. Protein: CASRLIGRRGTEAFF.

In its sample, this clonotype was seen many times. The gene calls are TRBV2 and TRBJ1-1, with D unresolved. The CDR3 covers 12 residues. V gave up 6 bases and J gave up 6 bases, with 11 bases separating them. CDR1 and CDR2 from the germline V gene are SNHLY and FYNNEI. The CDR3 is CASSERGSEAFF. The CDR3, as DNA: TGTGCCAGCAGCGAACGGGGATCTGAAGCTTTCTTT.

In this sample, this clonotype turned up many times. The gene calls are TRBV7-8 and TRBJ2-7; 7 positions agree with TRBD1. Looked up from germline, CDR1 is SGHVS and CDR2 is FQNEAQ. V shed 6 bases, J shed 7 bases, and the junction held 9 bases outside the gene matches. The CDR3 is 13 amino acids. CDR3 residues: CASSRDRDEEQYF. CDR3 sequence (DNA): TGTGCCAGCAGTCGAGACAGGGACGAGGAGCAGTACTTC.

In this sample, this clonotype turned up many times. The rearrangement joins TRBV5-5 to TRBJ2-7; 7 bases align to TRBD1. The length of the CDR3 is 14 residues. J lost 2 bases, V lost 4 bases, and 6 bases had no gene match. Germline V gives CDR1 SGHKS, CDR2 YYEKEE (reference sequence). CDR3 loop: CASSARDSTYEQYF. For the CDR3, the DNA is TGTGCCAGCAGCGCCCGGGACAGCACCTACGAGCAGTACTTC.

The CDR3 DNA reads as TGTGCCAGCAGTGAAAGTCTAGCCCTGGAGACCCAGTACTTC. This codes for CASSESLALETQYF. This chain connects TRBV2 to TRBJ2-5, with D perhaps TRBD2 (5 bases). V was cut by 2 bases and J by 5 bases, with 12 bases left in between. Germline-derived CDR1 and CDR2 are SNHLY and FYNNEI. The CDR3 has 14 residues.

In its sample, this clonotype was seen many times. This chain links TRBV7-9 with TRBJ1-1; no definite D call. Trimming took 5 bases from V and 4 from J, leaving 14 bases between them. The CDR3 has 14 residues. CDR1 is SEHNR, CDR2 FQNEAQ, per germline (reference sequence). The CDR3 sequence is CASSPPLVGTEAFF. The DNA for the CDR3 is TGTGCCAGCAGCCCGCCGTTGGTGGGCACTGAAGCTTTCTTT.

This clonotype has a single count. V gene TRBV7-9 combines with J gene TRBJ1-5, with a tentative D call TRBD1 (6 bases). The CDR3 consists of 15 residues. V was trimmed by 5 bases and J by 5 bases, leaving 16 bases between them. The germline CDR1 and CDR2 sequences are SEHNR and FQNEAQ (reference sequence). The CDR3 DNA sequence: TGTGCCAGCAGCCAAGGGCCGGGGGCAGATCAGCCCCAGCATTTT. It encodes CASSQGPGADQPQHF.

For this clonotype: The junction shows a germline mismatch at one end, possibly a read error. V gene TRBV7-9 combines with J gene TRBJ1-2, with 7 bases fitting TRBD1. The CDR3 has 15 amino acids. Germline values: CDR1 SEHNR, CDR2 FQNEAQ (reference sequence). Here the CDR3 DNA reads TGTGCCAGCAGCTTCGGCCCGGGACAGAACTACGGCTACACCTTC. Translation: CASSFGPGQNYGYTF.

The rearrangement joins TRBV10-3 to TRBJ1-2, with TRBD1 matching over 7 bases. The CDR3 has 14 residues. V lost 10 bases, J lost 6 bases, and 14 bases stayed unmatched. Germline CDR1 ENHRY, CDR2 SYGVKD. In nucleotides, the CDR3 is TGTGCCACCCACCGGGACAGCGATGGGCATGGCTACACCTTC. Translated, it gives CATHRDSDGHGYTF.

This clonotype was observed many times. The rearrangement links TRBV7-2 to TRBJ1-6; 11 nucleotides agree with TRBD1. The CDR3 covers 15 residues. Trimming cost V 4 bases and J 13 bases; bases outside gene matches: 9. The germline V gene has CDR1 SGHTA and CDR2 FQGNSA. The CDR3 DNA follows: TGTGCCAGCAGCTCGGGACAGGGGGATTTCGCGCCCCTCCACTTT. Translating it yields CASSSGQGDFAPLHF.

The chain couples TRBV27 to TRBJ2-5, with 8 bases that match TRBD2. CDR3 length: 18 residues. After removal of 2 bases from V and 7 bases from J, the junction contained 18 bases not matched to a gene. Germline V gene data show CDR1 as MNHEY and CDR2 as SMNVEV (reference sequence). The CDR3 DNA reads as TGTGCCAGCAGTTTAATGTCTGGCGGGAGGCCCAGCGGTGGGACCCAGTACTTC. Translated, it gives CASSLMSGGRPSGGTQYF.

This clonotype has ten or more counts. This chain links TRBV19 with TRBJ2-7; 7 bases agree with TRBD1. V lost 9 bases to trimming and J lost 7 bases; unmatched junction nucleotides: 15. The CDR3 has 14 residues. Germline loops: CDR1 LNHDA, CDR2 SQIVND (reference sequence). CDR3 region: CASSNGQVKGEQYF. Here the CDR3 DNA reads TGTGCCAGCTCGAACGGACAGGTAAAAGGAGAGCAGTACTTC.

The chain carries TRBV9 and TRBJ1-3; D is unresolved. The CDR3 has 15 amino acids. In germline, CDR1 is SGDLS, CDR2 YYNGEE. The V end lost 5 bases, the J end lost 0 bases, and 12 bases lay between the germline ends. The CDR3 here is CASRPQSSSGNTIYF. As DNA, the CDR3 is TGTGCCAGCAGGCCTCAGAGCAGCTCTGGAAACACCATATATTTT.